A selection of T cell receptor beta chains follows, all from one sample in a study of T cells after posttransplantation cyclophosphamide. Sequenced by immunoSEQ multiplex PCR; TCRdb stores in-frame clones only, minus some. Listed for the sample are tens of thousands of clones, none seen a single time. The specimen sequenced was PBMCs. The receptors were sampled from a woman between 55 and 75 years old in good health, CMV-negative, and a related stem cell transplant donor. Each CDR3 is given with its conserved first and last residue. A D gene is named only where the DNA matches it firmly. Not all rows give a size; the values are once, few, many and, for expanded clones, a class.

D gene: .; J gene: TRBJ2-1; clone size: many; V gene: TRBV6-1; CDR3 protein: CASRRAEGNEQFF; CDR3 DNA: TGTGCCAGCAGAAGGGCCGAGGGCAATGAGCAGTTCTTC
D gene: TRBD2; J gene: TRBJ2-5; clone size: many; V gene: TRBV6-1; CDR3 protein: CASSWSSGGGETQYF; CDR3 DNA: TGTGCCAGCAGCTGGAGTAGCGGGGGCGGGGAGACCCAGTACTTC
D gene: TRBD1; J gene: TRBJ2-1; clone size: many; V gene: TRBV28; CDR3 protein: CASSSTGRRSNEQFF; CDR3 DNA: TGTGCCAGCAGCTCGACAGGGAGAAGGTCAAATGAGCAGTTCTTC
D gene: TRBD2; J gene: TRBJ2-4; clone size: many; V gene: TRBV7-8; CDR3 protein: CASSSQSGRGKNIQYF; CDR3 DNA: TGTGCCAGCAGCTCCCAGAGCGGGAGGGGCAAAAACATTCAGTACTTC
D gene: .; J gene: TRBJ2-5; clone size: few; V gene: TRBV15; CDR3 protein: CATSRVTSGYETQYF; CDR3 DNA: TGTGCCACCAGCAGAGTTACCTCGGGATACGAGACCCAGTACTTC
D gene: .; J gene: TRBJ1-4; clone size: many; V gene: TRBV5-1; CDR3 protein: CASSLPPTQGTGEKLFF; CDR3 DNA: TGCGCCAGCAGCTTGCCACCTACACAGGGCACTGGTGAAAAACTGTTTTTT
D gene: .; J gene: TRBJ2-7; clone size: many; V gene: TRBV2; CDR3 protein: CASSLGLTYEQYF; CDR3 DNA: TGTGCCAGCAGCCTGGGACTCACCTACGAGCAGTACTTC
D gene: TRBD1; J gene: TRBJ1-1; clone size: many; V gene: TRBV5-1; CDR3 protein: CASSWDRGREVNTEAFF; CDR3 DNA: TGCGCCAGCAGCTGGGACAGGGGGCGAGAGGTGAACACTGAAGCTTTCTTT
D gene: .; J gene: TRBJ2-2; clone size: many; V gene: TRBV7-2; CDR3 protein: CASSSTTRGTGELFF; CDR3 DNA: TGTGCCAGCAGCTCAACGACAAGGGGCACCGGGGAGCTGTTTTTT
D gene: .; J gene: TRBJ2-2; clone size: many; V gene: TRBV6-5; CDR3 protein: CASRPRETGELFF; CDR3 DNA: TGTGCCAGCAGACCACGGGAGACCGGGGAGCTGTTTTTT
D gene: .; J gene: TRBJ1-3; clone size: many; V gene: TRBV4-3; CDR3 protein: CASSQDNRAGNTIYF; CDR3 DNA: TGCGCCAGCAGCCAAGATAATCGGGCTGGAAACACCATATATTTT
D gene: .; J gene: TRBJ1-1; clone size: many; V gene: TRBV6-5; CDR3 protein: CASSYATPSTEAFF; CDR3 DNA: TGTGCCAGCAGTTACGCGACGCCTAGTACTGAAGCTTTCTTT
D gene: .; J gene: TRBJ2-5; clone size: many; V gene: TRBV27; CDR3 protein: CASRPTGLGTQYF; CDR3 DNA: TGTGCCAGCAGGCCTACAGGGTTGGGGACCCAGTACTTC
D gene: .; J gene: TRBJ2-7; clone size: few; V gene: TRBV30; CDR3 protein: CAWSPASYGSFYEQYF; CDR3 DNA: TGTGCCTGGAGTCCAGCAAGTTACGGGTCTTTCTACGAGCAGTACTTC
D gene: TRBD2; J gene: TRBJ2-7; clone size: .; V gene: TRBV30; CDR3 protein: CAAGRALSEQYF; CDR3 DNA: TGTGCCGCGGGGAGGGCACTCAGTGAGCAGTACTTC
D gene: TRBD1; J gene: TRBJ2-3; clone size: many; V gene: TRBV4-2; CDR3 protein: CASSQESGQGYDTQYF; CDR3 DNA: TGTGCCAGCAGCCAAGAGTCGGGACAGGGGTACGATACGCAGTATTTT
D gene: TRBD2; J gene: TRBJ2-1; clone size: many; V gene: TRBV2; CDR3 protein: CASSELAGGINEQFF; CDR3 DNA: TGTGCCAGCAGTGAATTGGCGGGGGGTATCAATGAGCAGTTCTTC